This entry features one T cell receptor (beta chain) sequence. CDR1 is KGHDR and CDR2 is SFDVKD in the germline V gene. Losses at the gene ends were 4 bases for V and 7 bases for J; bases not matched to a gene: 10. The CDR3 has 16 residues. This record comes from a study of human T cells and chemical hapten exposure. Time point described: patch test 1, 2 weeks after DPC sensitization. This sample's treatment: therapeutic diphenylcyclopropenone sensitization with weekly scalp DPC. TCRdb used MiXCR to reprocess the RACE reads, holding one entry per CDR3 protein. Here the sample spans tens of thousands of distinct CDR3 sequences, around 10% being singletons.

Sequencing used whole blood, obtained in connection with sensitization to the hapten diphenylcyclopropenone (DPC). The chain joins TRBV24-1 to TRBJ1-1; 11 bases map to TRBD1. This receptor was obtained from a woman aged 45-60 years with alopecia areata. Some clones in this sample may be carry-over from other donors' samples. CDR3 nucleotides: TGTGCCACCAGTGACACGGGACAGGGGGGAAGAGATGAAGCTTTCTTT. Its protein product is CATSDTGQGGRDEAFF.